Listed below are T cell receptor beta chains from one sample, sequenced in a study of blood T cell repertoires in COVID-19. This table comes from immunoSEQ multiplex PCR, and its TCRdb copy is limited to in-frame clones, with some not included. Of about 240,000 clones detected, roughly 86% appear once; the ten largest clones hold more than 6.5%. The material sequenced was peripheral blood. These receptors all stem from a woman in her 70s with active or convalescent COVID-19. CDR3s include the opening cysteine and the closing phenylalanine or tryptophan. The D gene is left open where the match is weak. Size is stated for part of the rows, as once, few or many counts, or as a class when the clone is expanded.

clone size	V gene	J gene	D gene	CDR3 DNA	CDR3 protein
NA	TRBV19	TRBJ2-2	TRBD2	TGTGCCAGTACCGACCGTAGCGGGGGGTCCCTACTCCTCACCGGACGGGAGCTGTTTTTT	CASTDRSGGSLLLTGRELFF
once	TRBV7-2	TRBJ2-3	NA	TGTGCCAGCAGCGTACGGACAGCCGATACGCAGTATTTT	CASSVRTADTQYF
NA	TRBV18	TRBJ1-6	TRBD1	TGTGCCAGCTCACCAAGGACAGGGGAATCACCCCTCCACTTT	CASSPRTGESPLHF
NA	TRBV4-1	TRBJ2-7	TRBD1	TGCGCCAGCAGCCATACGGGACAGGGGGCTTTCGAGCAGTACTTC	CASSHTGQGAFEQYF
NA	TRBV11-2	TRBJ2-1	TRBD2	TGTGCCAGCAGCTTAGGGCGGGGGGCTCTCTACAATGAGCAGTTCTTC	CASSLGRGALYNEQFF
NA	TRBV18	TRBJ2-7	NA	TGTGCCAGCTCACCCCCGGGAGTTGTCTCCTACGAGCAGTACTTC	CASSPPGVVSYEQYF
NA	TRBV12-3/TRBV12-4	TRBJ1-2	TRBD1	TGTGCCAGCAGTCCTACAGGGGCCTATGGCTACACCTTC	CASSPTGAYGYTF
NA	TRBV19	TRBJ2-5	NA	TGTGCCAGTAGTGCGGACCAAGAGACCCAGTACTTC	CASSADQETQYF
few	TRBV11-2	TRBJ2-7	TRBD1	TGTGCCAGCAGCTTAGATGTCACAGGGGGACACGAGCAGTACTTC	CASSLDVTGGHEQYF
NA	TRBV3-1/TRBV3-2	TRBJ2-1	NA	TGTGCCAGCAGCCAAGAGGGGACAAGAGGCAATGAGCAGTTCTTC	CASSQEGTRGNEQFF
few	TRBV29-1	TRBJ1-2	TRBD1	TGCAGCGAACGACAGGGGCCTGGGTACACCTTC	CSERQGPGYTF
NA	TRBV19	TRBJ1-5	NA	TGTGCCAGTAGTAGAACTGACATTAGCAATCAGCCCCAGCATTTT	CASSRTDISNQPQHF
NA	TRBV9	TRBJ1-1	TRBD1	TGTGCCAGCAGCCCCTGGACAGGGGAGATACCTCAGGACAGGGACACTGAAGCTTTCTTT	CASSPWTGEIPQDRDTEAFF
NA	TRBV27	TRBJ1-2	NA	TGTGCCAGCAGTTCAACAGGTGGAATCTATGGCTACACCTTC	CASSSTGGIYGYTF
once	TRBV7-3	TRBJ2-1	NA	TGTGCCAGCAGCTTGAGGAGGCACAATGAGCAGTTCTTC	CASSLRRHNEQFF
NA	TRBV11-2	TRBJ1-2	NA	TGTGCCAGCAGCTTGGCCGGAGGGGCACTCTATGGCTACACCTTC	CASSLAGGALYGYTF
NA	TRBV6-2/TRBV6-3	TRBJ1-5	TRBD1	TGTGCCAGCAGTTCAGACAGGGGGCCCAATCAGCCCCAGCATTTT	CASSSDRGPNQPQHF
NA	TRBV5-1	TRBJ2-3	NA	TGCGCCAGCAGCTTGGGACATTTGGCAGATACGCAGTATTTT	CASSLGHLADTQYF
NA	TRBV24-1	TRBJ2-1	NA	TGTGCCACCAGTGATTTCCCCTATCACAATGAGCAGTTCTTC	CATSDFPYHNEQFF
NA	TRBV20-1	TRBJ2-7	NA	TGCAGTGCTGCGATCCTCTACGAGCAGTACTTC	CSAAILYEQYF
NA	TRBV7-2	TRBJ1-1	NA	TGTGCCAGCAGCTTACGACAGTCTCTGGCGGCTTTCTTT	CASSLRQSLAAFF
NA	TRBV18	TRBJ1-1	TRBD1	TGTGCCAGCTCATCCACCCAGGGGGCTGAAGCTTTCTTT	CASSSTQGAEAFF
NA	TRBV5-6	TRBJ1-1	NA	TGTGCCAGCAGCGACTTCCAGGGAGCTTTCTTT	CASSDFQGAFF
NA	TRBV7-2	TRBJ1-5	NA	TGTGCCAGCAGCTCCCCGGGGGGCAATCAGCCCCAGCATTTT	CASSSPGGNQPQHF
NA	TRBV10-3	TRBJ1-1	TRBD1	TGTGCCATCCAACTCTCCGGACAGGGTGAAGCTTTCTTT	CAIQLSGQGEAFF
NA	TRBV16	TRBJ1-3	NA	TGTGCCAGCAGCCAATCGACAGTTGGAAACACCATATATTTT	CASSQSTVGNTIYF
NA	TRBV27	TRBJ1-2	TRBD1	TGTGCCAGCAGCGAACAGGGGGCGATTGGCTACACCTTC	CASSEQGAIGYTF
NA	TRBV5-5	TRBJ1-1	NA	TGTGCCAGCAGCTTGGAGTGGGAGGCTGAAGCTTTCTTT	CASSLEWEAEAFF
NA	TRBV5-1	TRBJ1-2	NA	TGCGCCAGCAGCTTGGACGGAGAGGCCAGAAGGTATGGCTACACCTTC	CASSLDGEARRYGYTF
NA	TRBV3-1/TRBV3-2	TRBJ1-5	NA	TGTGCCAGCAGCCAATGGGGCCAGGGGCAAGATCAGCCCCAGCATTTT	CASSQWGQGQDQPQHF
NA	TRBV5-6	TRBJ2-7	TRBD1	TGTGCCAGCAGCCTAAGGACAGGGGTGACCTACGAGCAGTACTTC	CASSLRTGVTYEQYF
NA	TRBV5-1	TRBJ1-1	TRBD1	TGCGCCAGCAGCTTGAATCCGCCTACAGGGGGTGGCACTGAAGCTTTCTTT	CASSLNPPTGGGTEAFF
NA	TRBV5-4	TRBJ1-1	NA	TGTGCCAGCAGTTTTTCTGCAGGGGCCACTGAAGCTTTCTTT	CASSFSAGATEAFF
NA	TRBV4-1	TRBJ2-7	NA	TGCGCCAGCAGCCAAGCTAGGTCTGAAGGTAACGAGCAGTACTTC	CASSQARSEGNEQYF
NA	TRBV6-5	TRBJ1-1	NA	TGTGCCAGCAGCCGTCGGGCAGGGTCTGAAGCTTTCTTT	CASSRRAGSEAFF
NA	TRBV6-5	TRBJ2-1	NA	TGTGCCAGCAGGGTTTCAACAACCATTAATGAGCAGTTCTTC	CASRVSTTINEQFF